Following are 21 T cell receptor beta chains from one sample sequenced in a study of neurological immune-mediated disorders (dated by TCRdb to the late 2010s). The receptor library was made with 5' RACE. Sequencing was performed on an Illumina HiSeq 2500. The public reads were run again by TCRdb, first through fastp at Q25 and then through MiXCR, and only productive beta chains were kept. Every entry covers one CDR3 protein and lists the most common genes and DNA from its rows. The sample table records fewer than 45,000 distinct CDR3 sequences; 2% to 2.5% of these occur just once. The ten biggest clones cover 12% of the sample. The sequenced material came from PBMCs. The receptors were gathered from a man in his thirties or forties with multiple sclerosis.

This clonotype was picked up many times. CDR3 coding DNA: TGTGCCAGCAGTGACGGGACAGGGGGTGACAATGAGCAGTTCTTC. It translates to CASSDGTGGDNEQFF. The chain is built from TRBV6-4 and TRBJ2-1; TRBD1 agrees at 11 bases. The V and J ends lost 2 bases and 5 bases, in that order; junction bases with no gene match: 2. Germline-derived CDR1 and CDR2 are MRHNA and SNTAGT. The CDR3 runs 15 residues.

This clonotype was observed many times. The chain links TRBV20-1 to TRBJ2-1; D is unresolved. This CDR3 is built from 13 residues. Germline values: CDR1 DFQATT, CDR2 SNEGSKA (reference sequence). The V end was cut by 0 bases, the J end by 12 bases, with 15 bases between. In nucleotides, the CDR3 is TGCAGTGCTAGAGATCAGACCAACTTAGGGCAGTTCTTC. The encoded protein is CSARDQTNLGQFF.

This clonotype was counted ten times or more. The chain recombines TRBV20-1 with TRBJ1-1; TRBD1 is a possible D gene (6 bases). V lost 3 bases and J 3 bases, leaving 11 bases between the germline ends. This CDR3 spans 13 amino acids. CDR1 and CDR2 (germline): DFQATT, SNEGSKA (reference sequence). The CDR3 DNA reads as TGCAGTGCTAGTCGGCCAGGGGACACTGAAGCTTTCTTT. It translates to CSASRPGDTEAFF.

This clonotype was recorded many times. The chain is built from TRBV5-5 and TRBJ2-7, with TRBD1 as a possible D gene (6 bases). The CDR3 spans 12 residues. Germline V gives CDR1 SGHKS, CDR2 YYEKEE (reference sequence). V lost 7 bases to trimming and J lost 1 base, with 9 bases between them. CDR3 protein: CASGRGSYEQYF. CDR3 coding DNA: TGTGCCAGCGGCAGGGGTTCCTACGAGCAGTACTTC.

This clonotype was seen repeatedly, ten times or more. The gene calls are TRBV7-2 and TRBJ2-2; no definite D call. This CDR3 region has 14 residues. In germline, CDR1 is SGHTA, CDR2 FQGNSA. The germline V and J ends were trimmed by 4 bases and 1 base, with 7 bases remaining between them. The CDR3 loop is CASSWTRNTGELFF. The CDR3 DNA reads TGTGCCAGCAGCTGGACCCGGAACACCGGGGAGCTGTTTTTT.

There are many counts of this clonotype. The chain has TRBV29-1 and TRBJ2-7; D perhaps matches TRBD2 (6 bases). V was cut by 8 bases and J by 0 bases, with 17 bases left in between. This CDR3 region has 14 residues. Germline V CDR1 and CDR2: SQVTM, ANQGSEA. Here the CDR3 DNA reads TGCAGCCGTACCCCGGGACTGATCTCCTACGAGCAGTACTTC. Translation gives CSRTPGLISYEQYF.

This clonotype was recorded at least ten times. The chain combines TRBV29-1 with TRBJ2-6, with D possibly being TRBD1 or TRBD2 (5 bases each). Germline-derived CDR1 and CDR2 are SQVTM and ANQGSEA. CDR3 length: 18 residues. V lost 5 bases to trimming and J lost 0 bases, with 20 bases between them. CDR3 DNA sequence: TGCAGCGTTTCTACGCCCCGGGACGTGAGCTCTGGGGCCAACGTCCTGACTTTC. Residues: CSVSTPRDVSSGANVLTF.

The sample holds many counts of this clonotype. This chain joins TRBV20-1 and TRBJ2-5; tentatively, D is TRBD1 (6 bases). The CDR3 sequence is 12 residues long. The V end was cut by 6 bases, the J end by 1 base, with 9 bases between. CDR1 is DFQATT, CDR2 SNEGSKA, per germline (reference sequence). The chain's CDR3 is CSASDSQETQYF. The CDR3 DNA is TGCAGTGCCTCGGACAGCCAAGAGACCCAGTACTTC.

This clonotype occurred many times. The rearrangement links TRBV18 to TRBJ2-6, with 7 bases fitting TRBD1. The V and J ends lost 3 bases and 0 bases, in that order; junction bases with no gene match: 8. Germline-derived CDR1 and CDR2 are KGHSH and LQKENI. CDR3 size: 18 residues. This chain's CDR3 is CASSPRGDRPSGANVLTF. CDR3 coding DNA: TGTGCCAGCTCACCGAGAGGGGACAGACCCTCTGGGGCCAACGTCCTGACTTTC.

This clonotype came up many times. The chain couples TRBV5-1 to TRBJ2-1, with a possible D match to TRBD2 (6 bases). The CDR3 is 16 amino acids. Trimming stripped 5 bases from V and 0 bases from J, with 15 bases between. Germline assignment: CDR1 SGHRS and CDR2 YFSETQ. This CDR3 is CASSGGIPSSYNEQFF. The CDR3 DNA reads TGCGCCAGCAGTGGCGGGATACCGAGCTCCTACAATGAGCAGTTCTTC.

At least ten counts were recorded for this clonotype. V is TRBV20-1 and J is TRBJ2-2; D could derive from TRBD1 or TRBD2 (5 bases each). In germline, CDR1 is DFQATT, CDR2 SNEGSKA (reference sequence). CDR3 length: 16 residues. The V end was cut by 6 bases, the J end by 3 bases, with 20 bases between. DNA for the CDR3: TGCAGTGCGGGACGATCGAGAGTGGCGGACACCGGGGAGCTGTTTTTT. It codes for CSAGRSRVADTGELFF.

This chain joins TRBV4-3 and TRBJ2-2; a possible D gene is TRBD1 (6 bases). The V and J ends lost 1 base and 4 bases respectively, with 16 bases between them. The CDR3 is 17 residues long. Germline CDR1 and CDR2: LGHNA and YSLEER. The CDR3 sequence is CASSQASTVQGTGELFF. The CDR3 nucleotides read TGCGCCAGCAGCCAAGCTTCTACCGTACAGGGCACCGGGGAGCTGTTTTTT.

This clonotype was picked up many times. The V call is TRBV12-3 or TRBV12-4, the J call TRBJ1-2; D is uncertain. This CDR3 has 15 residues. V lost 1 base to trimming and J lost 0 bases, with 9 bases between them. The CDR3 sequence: CASSLEGRTNYGYTF. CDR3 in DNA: TGTGCCAGCAGTTTAGAGGGCAGGACTAACTATGGCTACACCTTC.

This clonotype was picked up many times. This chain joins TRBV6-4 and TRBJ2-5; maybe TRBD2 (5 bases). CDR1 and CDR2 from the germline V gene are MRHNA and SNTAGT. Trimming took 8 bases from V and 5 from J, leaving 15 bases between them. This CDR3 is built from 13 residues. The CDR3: CASSYGERETQYF. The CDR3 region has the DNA TGTGCCAGCTCCTACGGGGAGAGGGAGACCCAGTACTTC.

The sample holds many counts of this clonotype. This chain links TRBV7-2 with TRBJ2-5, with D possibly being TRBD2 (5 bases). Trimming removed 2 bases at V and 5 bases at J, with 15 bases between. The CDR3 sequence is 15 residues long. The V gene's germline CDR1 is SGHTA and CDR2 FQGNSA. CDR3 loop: CASSLSRPGGETQYF. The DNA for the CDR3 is TGTGCCAGCAGCTTAAGTCGTCCGGGCGGGGAGACCCAGTACTTC.

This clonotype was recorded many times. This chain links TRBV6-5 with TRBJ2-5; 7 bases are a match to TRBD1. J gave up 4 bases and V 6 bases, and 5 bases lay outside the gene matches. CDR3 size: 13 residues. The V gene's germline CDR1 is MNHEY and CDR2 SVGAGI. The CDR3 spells CASSRDSLETQYF. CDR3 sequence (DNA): TGTGCCAGCAGCCGGGACAGCCTAGAGACCCAGTACTTC.

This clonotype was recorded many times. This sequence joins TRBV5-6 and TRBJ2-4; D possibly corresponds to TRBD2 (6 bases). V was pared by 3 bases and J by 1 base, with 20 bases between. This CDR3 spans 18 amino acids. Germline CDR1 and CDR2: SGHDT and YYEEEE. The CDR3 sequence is CASSSSRRGSGAKNIQYF. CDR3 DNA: TGTGCCAGCAGCTCAAGCCGGAGGGGCTCCGGGGCCAAAAACATTCAGTACTTC.

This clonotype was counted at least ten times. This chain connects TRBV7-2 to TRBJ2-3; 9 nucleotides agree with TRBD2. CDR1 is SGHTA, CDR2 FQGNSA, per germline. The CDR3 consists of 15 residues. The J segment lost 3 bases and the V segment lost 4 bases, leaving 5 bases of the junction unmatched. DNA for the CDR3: TGTGCCAGCAGCTATATAGCGGGAGTTACAGATACGCAGTATTTT. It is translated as CASSYIAGVTDTQYF.

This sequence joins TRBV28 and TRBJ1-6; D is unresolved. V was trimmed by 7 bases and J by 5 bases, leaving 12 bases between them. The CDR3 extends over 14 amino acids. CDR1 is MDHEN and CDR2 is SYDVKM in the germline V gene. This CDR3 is CASTTYRDNSPLHF. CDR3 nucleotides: TGTGCCAGCACTACCTACCGGGATAATTCACCCCTCCACTTT.

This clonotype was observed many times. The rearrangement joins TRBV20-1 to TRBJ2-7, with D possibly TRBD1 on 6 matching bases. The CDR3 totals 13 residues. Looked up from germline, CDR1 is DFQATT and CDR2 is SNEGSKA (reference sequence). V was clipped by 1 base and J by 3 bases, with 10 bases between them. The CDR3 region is CSARGTDLYEQYF. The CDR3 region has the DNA TGCAGTGCTAGAGGGACAGACCTCTACGAGCAGTACTTC.

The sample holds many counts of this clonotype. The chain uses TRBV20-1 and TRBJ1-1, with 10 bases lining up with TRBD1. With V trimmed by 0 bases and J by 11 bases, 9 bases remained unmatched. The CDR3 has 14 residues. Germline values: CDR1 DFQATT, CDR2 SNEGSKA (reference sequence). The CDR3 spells CSARETGGEFVAFF. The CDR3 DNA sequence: TGCAGTGCTAGAGAGACAGGGGGCGAATTTGTGGCTTTCTTT.